This T cell receptor beta chain was captured in a study of shared clonotypes between healthy human individuals. Assay used: immunoSEQ multiplex PCR; TCRdb lists only in-frame clones, some missing. The table records some 1.4 million clones, over 95% of them present only once. V lost 5 bases and J 0 bases, leaving 11 bases between the germline ends. Germline V lookup: CDR1 MNHEY, CDR2 SMNVEV (reference sequence). The CDR3 totals 15 residues. Findings and caveats of the study: The study found lower generation probabilities in non-shared clonotypes than in those shared by all four donors.

On this clone itself: The target antigen is unknown.

The chain is built from TRBV27 and TRBJ2-1; tentatively, D is TRBD1 (5 bases). This receptor was taken from a man younger than 45 in good health. Sequences were obtained from naive CD4+ T cells sorted from blood. Indicated subset: CD45RA+ positively selected. Here the CDR3 DNA reads TGTGCCAGCAGTCCCAGGGTGAGCTCCTACAATGAGCAGTTCTTC. It is translated as CASSPRVSSYNEQFF.